The 18 T cell receptor beta chains below all came from one sample that was sequenced in a study of T cell changes during pregnancy in multiple sclerosis. Profiling relied on immunoSEQ multiplex PCR, and the TCRdb table lists in-frame clones only, not all of them. The sample consists of over 25,000 clones, more than 80% of them appearing once. The starting material was CD4+ T cells from peripheral blood mononuclear cells, obtained in the first trimester of pregnancy. The receptors were gathered from a female donor with multiple sclerosis, enrolled in a pregnancy study.

This clone was observed a handful of times. The chain recombines TRBV30 with TRBJ1-5, with no clear D. Per the germline V gene, CDR1 is GTSNPN and CDR2 is SVGIG (reference sequence). The CDR3 covers 15 residues. V gave up 1 base and J gave up 4 bases, with 14 bases separating them. The CDR3 DNA follows: TGTGCCTGGAGTGCGGGAGGTTATGGAAATCAGCCCCAGCATTTT. It encodes CAWSAGGYGNQPQHF.

This rearrangement joins TRBV2 to TRBJ1-6; 7 bases line up with TRBD1. V was pared by 1 base and J by 8 bases, with 5 bases of the junction left unmatched. The CDR3 extends over 15 amino acids. Germline assignment: CDR1 SNHLY and CDR2 FYNNEI. CDR3 nucleotide sequence: TGTGCCAGCAGTGAAGGGAGGGGGCGACATTCACCCCTCCACTTT. This encodes CASSEGRGRHSPLHF.

The chain recombines TRBV19 with TRBJ1-2; D unresolved. CDR3 length: 14 residues. The V gene lost 1 base and the J gene lost 4 bases, with 10 bases spanning the gap. Germline CDR1 and CDR2: LNHDA and SQIVND (reference sequence). CDR3 bases: TGTGCCAGTAGTATAGTCGACACTGGCTATGGCTACACCTTC. It yields the protein CASSIVDTGYGYTF.

The CDR3 nucleotides read TGTGCCAGCGGACAGGGAGGGGACGGGGAGCTGTTTTTT. Its translation: CASGQGGDGELFF. This chain joins TRBV19 and TRBJ2-2, with D possibly TRBD1 on 8 matching bases. V shed 9 bases and J shed 7 bases, with 15 bases lying between them. Per the germline V gene, CDR1 is LNHDA and CDR2 is SQIVND (reference sequence). This CDR3 contains 13 residues.

This clone has just a few counts. V gene TRBV10-1 combines with J gene TRBJ1-4; D is possibly TRBD1 (6 bases). The CDR3 is 12 amino acids. V was clipped by 3 bases and J by 8 bases, with 7 bases between them. Germline assignment: CDR1 WNHNN and CDR2 SYGVQD (reference sequence). The CDR3 nucleotides read TGCGCCAGCAGTGACCAGGGGGAAAAACTGTTTTTT. Its translation: CASSDQGEKLFF.

This chain joins TRBV7-9 and TRBJ1-1; 10 bases match TRBD1. Germline-derived CDR1 and CDR2 are SEHNR and FQNEAQ (reference sequence). With 5 bases clipped from V and 1 base from J, the junction kept 10 bases outside the gene matches. The CDR3 spans 17 residues. As DNA, the CDR3 is TGTGCCAGCAGCGACCGGACAGGGGGGGGAAGGAACACTGAAGCTTTCTTT. Amino acid sequence: CASSDRTGGGRNTEAFF. Using reference TRBV7-9 and TRBJ1-1 for the parts outside the CDR3, the full variable domain is DTGVSQNPRHKITKRGQNVTFRCDPISEHNRLYWYRQTLGQGPEFLTYFQNEAQLEKSRLLSDRFSAERPKGSFSTLEIQRTEQGDSAMYLCASSDRTGGGRNTEAFFGQGTRLTVV.

The V and J genes are TRBV27 and TRBJ2-4; 9 nucleotides line up with TRBD1. CDR3 length: 17 amino acids. With V trimmed by 2 bases and J by 0 bases, 5 bases remained unmatched. Germline CDR1 reads MNHEY; CDR2 reads SMNVEV (reference sequence). The CDR3 DNA reads as TGTGCCAGCAGTTTAGGGACAGGGACCCTAGCCAAAAACATTCAGTACTTC. Translated: CASSLGTGTLAKNIQYF.

The chain couples TRBV15 to TRBJ2-7; TRBD2 aligns across 9 bases. Germline V gene data show CDR1 as LNHNV and CDR2 as YYDKDF (reference sequence). V shed 1 base and J 4 bases; nucleotides not matched to a gene: 2. This CDR3 region has 14 residues. The CDR3 protein is CATSRGGGAYEQYF. CDR3 nucleotides: TGTGCCACCAGCAGAGGCGGGGGGGCTTACGAGCAGTACTTC.

This clone was observed a single time. The J gene is TRBJ1-5, the V gene TRBV10-3; D gene unclear. V lost 8 bases to trimming and J lost 4 bases, with 9 bases between them. CDR3 length equals 12 residues. Germline V gives CDR1 ENHRY, CDR2 SYGVKD. This chain's CDR3 is CAIGVSNQPQHF. In nucleotides, the CDR3 is TGTGCCATCGGAGTTTCAAATCAGCCCCAGCATTTT.

V and J are TRBV28 and TRBJ2-3; unclear D gene. CDR1 MDHEN and CDR2 SYDVKM come from the germline V gene. Trimming removed 4 bases from V and 2 bases from J, with 4 bases in between. The CDR3 covers 12 residues. Here the CDR3 reads CASSSLTDTQYF. CDR3 sequence (DNA): TGTGCCAGCAGTTCCCTCACAGATACGCAGTATTTT.

The chain is built from TRBV6-5 and TRBJ1-4; tentative D call: TRBD1 (6 bases). The CDR3 spans 15 residues. The germline V and J ends were trimmed by 2 bases and 8 bases, with 15 bases remaining between them. Germline CDR1 is MNHEY and CDR2 is SVGAGI. The CDR3 coding sequence is TGTGCCAGCAGTTACCGGAGGGGAGGGGGAGAAAAACTGTTTTTT. Amino acid sequence: CASSYRRGGGEKLFF.

The genes are TRBV5-1 and TRBJ2-5, with D possibly matching TRBD1 (5 bases). The CDR3 covers 14 residues. Trimming took off 2 bases at V and 2 bases at J, with 10 bases between the two ends. Germline lookup yields CDR1 SGHRS and CDR2 YFSETQ. The CDR3 DNA reads TGCGCCAGCAGCTTTAGGACAAGGCAAGAGACCCAGTACTTC. It specifies CASSFRTRQETQYF.

The CDR3 DNA sequence: TGTGCCAGTAGTATGGTGGGACAGGGAGGCACTGAAGCTTTCTTT. Its translation is CASSMVGQGGTEAFF. The chain is built from TRBV19 and TRBJ1-1; 9 positions match TRBD1. Germline V gives CDR1 LNHDA, CDR2 SQIVND (reference sequence). The CDR3 is made up of 15 amino acids. Trimming removed 3 bases from V and 4 bases from J; junction bases left unmatched: 6.

The chain has TRBV19 and TRBJ2-1; 7 positions match TRBD2. The germline V gene encodes CDR1 LNHDA and CDR2 SQIVND (reference sequence). J lost 9 bases, V lost 1 base, and 12 bases had no gene match. The CDR3 contains 16 residues. The CDR3 loop is CASSIAGGSDPPEQFF. In DNA, the CDR3 is TGTGCCAGTAGTATAGCGGGGGGTTCGGATCCCCCTGAGCAGTTCTTC.

V usage is TRBV5-1 and J usage is TRBJ2-5; D may be TRBD2 (5 bases). The V end lost 4 bases, the J end lost 3 bases, and 10 bases lay between the germline ends. Germline V gives CDR1 SGHRS, CDR2 YFSETQ. The CDR3 has 13 amino acids. The CDR3 protein is CASSPGWEETQYF. DNA for the CDR3: TGCGCCAGCAGCCCGGGGTGGGAAGAGACCCAGTACTTC.

The rearrangement joins TRBV7-6 to TRBJ2-3; a weak D match, TRBD1 (6 bases). V was cut by 5 bases and J by 2 bases, with 11 bases left in between. Looked up from germline, CDR1 is SGHVS and CDR2 is FNYEAQ. CDR3 length: 14 residues. CDR3 coding DNA: TGTGCCAGCAGCCCGACAGGTGACACAGATACGCAGTATTTT. Protein sequence: CASSPTGDTDTQYF.

The rearrangement uses TRBV11-3 and TRBJ2-5; a weak D match, TRBD1 (6 bases). V was pared by 3 bases and J by 4 bases, with 15 bases between. CDR3 length equals 15 residues. Germline values: CDR1 SGHNT, CDR2 YENEEA. Here the CDR3 DNA reads TGTGCCAGCAGCTTGGGGCAGGGGATAAGAGAGACCCAGTACTTC. This encodes CASSLGQGIRETQYF.

This rearrangement joins TRBV7-8 to TRBJ1-4; D ambiguous. Looked up from germline, CDR1 is SGHVS and CDR2 is FQNEAQ. Trimming pared 3 bases from V and 3 bases from J, leaving 23 bases between. The CDR3 spans 19 residues. This chain's CDR3 is CASSFRSGDEYVANEKLFF. The CDR3 nucleotides read TGTGCCAGCAGCTTTCGAAGCGGGGATGAGTATGTCGCTAATGAAAAACTGTTTTTT.